This is a list of T cell receptor beta chains from one sample in a study of identical twins. TCRdb processed the 5' RACE reads anew with MiXCR; each CDR3 protein has one entry. The top ten clones hold over 0.5% of a sample with 500,000 or so distinct CDR3 sequences, 13% to 15% of them seen once. Another study also made use of these data, one on yellow fever vaccine responses in identical twins.

Specimen: CD4+ T cells sorted from blood. The origin of the receptors is a woman aged 18-29 years in good health. CDR3s include the opening cysteine and the closing phenylalanine or tryptophan. D genes are given only for firm matches. A clone size is listed for some rows: how often the clone was seen (once, few, many), or a class if it is expanded.

J: TRBJ2-7
V: TRBV6-1
size: NA
D: NA
DNA: TGTGCCAGCAGTGATCCTAGCCGATGGTTCTACGAGCAGTACTTC
CDR3: CASSDPSRWFYEQYF

J: TRBJ2-2
V: TRBV28
size: NA
D: NA
DNA: TGTGCCAGCAGTCGGTCGAACCCTACGCAGGGGGAGCTGTTTTTT
CDR3: CASSRSNPTQGELFF

J: TRBJ2-7
V: TRBV5-6
size: NA
D: NA
DNA: TGTGCCAGCAGCTTAATCGCCTTTCGGAGCAGGCCCTCCGAGCAGTACTTC
CDR3: CASSLIAFRSRPSEQYF

J: TRBJ2-5
V: TRBV2
size: few
D: NA
DNA: TGTGCCAGCATGGACAGTCCCCAAGAGACCCAGTACTTC
CDR3: CASMDSPQETQYF

J: TRBJ1-1
V: TRBV25-1
size: few
D: NA
DNA: TGTGCCAGCAGTGAATTAAATGGGGCCGACACTGAAGCTTTCTTT
CDR3: CASSELNGADTEAFF

J: TRBJ2-1
V: TRBV7-2
size: few
D: TRBD1
DNA: TGTGCCAGCAGCTTAGTGGGGACAGGGGGCACCTACAATGAGCAGTTCTTC
CDR3: CASSLVGTGGTYNEQFF

J: TRBJ2-7
V: TRBV12-3/TRBV12-4
size: few
D: NA
DNA: TGTGCCAGCAGCCGGACCGAATACGAGCAGTACTTC
CDR3: CASSRTEYEQYF

J: TRBJ2-2
V: TRBV5-6
size: few
D: NA
DNA: TGTGCCAGCAGCTGGGATATAACCGGGGAGCTGTTTTTT
CDR3: CASSWDITGELFF

J: TRBJ2-7
V: TRBV20-1
size: NA
D: TRBD1
DNA: TGCAGTGCTAGCCGTGACAGGGGCCCCTACGAGCAGTACTTC
CDR3: CSASRDRGPYEQYF

J: TRBJ2-5
V: TRBV10-3
size: few
D: TRBD2
DNA: TGTGCCATCAGGATGGGTGTAGCGGGAGGGCAAGAGACCCAGTACTTC
CDR3: CAIRMGVAGGQETQYF

J: TRBJ2-1
V: TRBV11-2
size: NA
D: TRBD2
DNA: TGTGCCAGCAGCGCTGGGACTAGCGGGGGGGCCGCAAATGAGCAGTTCTTC
CDR3: CASSAGTSGGAANEQFF

J: TRBJ2-6
V: TRBV11-2
size: few
D: NA
DNA: TGTGCCAGCAGCTTAGGGGGCACTTTATCCTCTGGGGCCAACGTCCTGACTTTC
CDR3: CASSLGGTLSSGANVLTF

J: TRBJ1-5
V: TRBV20-1
size: NA
D: TRBD1
DNA: TGCAGTGCTACGGCCGGGACAGGGAATCAGCCCCAGCATTTT
CDR3: CSATAGTGNQPQHF

J: TRBJ2-7
V: TRBV7-9
size: few
D: TRBD1
DNA: TGTGCCAGCAGCCGACAGGGGGACGAGCAGTACTTC
CDR3: CASSRQGDEQYF

J: TRBJ2-3
V: TRBV20-1
size: NA
D: TRBD2
DNA: TGCAGTGCTTGGACTAGCGGTTTGGATACGCAGTATTTT
CDR3: CSAWTSGLDTQYF

J: TRBJ2-3
V: TRBV20-1
size: many
D: NA
DNA: TGCAGTGCTAGTACAGATACGCAGTATTTT
CDR3: CSASTDTQYF

J: TRBJ1-4
V: TRBV6-1
size: few
D: TRBD1
DNA: TGTGCCAGCAGGAGGGACAGGGGGGCTGAAAAACTGTTTTTT
CDR3: CASRRDRGAEKLFF

J: TRBJ2-2
V: TRBV6-2/TRBV6-3
size: many
D: TRBD2
DNA: TGTGCCAGCAGTCGATTATTAGCGGGAGTCGGGGAGCTGTTTTTT
CDR3: CASSRLLAGVGELFF

J: TRBJ2-3
V: TRBV28
size: NA
D: TRBD1
DNA: TGTGCCAGCAGTACCCCCGGGACAGGGTCTAGCACAGATACGCAGTATTTT
CDR3: CASSTPGTGSSTDTQYF

J: TRBJ2-7
V: TRBV2
size: few
D: TRBD2
DNA: TGTGCCAGCAGTCAGACCGGACTAGCGGGGCGCGGGCAGTACTTC
CDR3: CASSQTGLAGRGQYF

J: TRBJ2-3
V: TRBV5-1
size: NA
D: NA
DNA: TGCGCCAGCACGCGGGACTCTCTAGGTGATACGCAGTATTTT
CDR3: CASTRDSLGDTQYF

J: TRBJ2-5
V: TRBV29-1
size: NA
D: TRBD2
DNA: TGCAGCGTGGGACTAGTAGGAGAGACCCAGTACTTC
CDR3: CSVGLVGETQYF

J: TRBJ2-2
V: TRBV5-1
size: NA
D: TRBD1
DNA: TGCGCCAGCAGCGCAGGGACAGCCACCGGGGAGCTGTTTTTT
CDR3: CASSAGTATGELFF

J: TRBJ1-5
V: TRBV2
size: few
D: NA
DNA: TGTGCCAGCAGAGGCGACATCCCCCAGCCCCAGCATTTT
CDR3: CASRGDIPQPQHF

J: TRBJ1-1
V: TRBV15
size: NA
D: NA
DNA: TGTGCCACCAGCAGAGATGGGGGGACTGAAGCTTTCTTT
CDR3: CATSRDGGTEAFF

J: TRBJ2-1
V: TRBV9
size: NA
D: TRBD2
DNA: TGTGCCAGCAGCACCGTCAGCGGGAGGGAGCAGCTCTTC
CDR3: CASSTVSGREQLF

J: TRBJ1-4
V: TRBV6-1
size: few
D: NA
DNA: TGTGCCAGCACCCCAACCGGACGGATAACAACTAATGAAAAACTGTTTTTT
CDR3: CASTPTGRITTNEKLFF

J: TRBJ2-1
V: TRBV5-1
size: few
D: NA
DNA: TGCGCCAGCAGTTCGGGGGACCGGAATGAGCAGTTCTTC
CDR3: CASSSGDRNEQFF

J: TRBJ2-3
V: TRBV5-1
size: NA
D: NA
DNA: TGCGCCAGCAGCCTACCCCCGACCACAGATACGCAGTATTTT
CDR3: CASSLPPTTDTQYF

J: TRBJ1-2
V: TRBV4-1
size: NA
D: NA
DNA: TGCGCCAGCAGCCAAGCTACAGGGAACCCTAACTATGGCTACACCTTC
CDR3: CASSQATGNPNYGYTF

J: TRBJ2-1
V: TRBV7-2
size: few
D: NA
DNA: TGTGCCAGCAGCTTAGTCTATTCTGAGCAGTTCTTC
CDR3: CASSLVYSEQFF

J: TRBJ1-2
V: TRBV28
size: NA
D: TRBD1
DNA: TGTGCCAGCAATCCAGGGGGCTATGGCTACACCTTC
CDR3: CASNPGGYGYTF

J: TRBJ2-7
V: TRBV9
size: few
D: TRBD2
DNA: TGTGCCAGCGCTAGTAGCGGGGACTCCTACGAGCAGTACTTC
CDR3: CASASSGDSYEQYF

J: TRBJ2-1
V: TRBV12-3/TRBV12-4
size: NA
D: NA
DNA: TGTGCCAGCAGTTTAATACGACTAGCAGGGGAGGGCAATGAGCAGTTCTTC
CDR3: CASSLIRLAGEGNEQFF

J: TRBJ2-2
V: TRBV10-1
size: few
D: NA
DNA: TGCGCCAGCAGTGAGTCGGGGGCAGGGACCAACACCGGGGAGCTGTTTTTT
CDR3: CASSESGAGTNTGELFF

J: TRBJ1-1
V: TRBV5-4
size: NA
D: TRBD1
DNA: TGTGCCAGCAGCTTGGTGGGACAGGGACCGAAGGAAGCTTTCTTT
CDR3: CASSLVGQGPKEAFF

J: TRBJ2-3
V: TRBV28
size: few
D: NA
DNA: TGTGCCAGCAGTTCCCGCCTAGTTAAGGATGGTGCAGATACGCAGTATTTT
CDR3: CASSSRLVKDGADTQYF

J: TRBJ2-1
V: TRBV5-5
size: NA
D: TRBD1
DNA: TGTGCCAGCAGCTTGGGGGGACAGGGTCTTGGCCAGTTCTTC
CDR3: CASSLGGQGLGQFF

J: TRBJ1-5
V: TRBV25-1
size: many
D: NA
DNA: TGTGCCAGCAGTCCGAGGGCGGGCAATCAGCCCCAGCATTTT
CDR3: CASSPRAGNQPQHF

J: TRBJ2-3
V: TRBV18
size: few
D: NA
DNA: TGTGCCAGCTCACCACGGAAAACGGGCTTTAGCACAGATACGCAGTATTTT
CDR3: CASSPRKTGFSTDTQYF

J: TRBJ2-7
V: TRBV20-1
size: few
D: NA
DNA: TGCAGTGCTAGACCTTTTGGACGATACGAGCAGTACTTC
CDR3: CSARPFGRYEQYF

J: TRBJ1-1
V: TRBV6-1
size: few
D: NA
DNA: TGTGCCAGCAACGCCCGGGACGGCCGAGGTAACACTGAAGCTTTCTTT
CDR3: CASNARDGRGNTEAFF

J: TRBJ2-3
V: TRBV7-9
size: NA
D: NA
DNA: TGTGCCAGCAGCTTAGGGCGGGGAGGAGTGTTTTATACGCAGTATTTT
CDR3: CASSLGRGGVFYTQYF

J: TRBJ2-1
V: TRBV7-2
size: few
D: TRBD2
DNA: TGTGCCAGCAGCTTAGCGACTAGCGGGAGGGATGAGCAGTTCTTC
CDR3: CASSLATSGRDEQFF

J: TRBJ2-7
V: TRBV27
size: NA
D: TRBD2
DNA: TGTGCCAGCAGCCTAAGAGCGGGGTCCCTGGCCTACGAGCAGTACTTC
CDR3: CASSLRAGSLAYEQYF

J: TRBJ2-3
V: TRBV7-2
size: many
D: NA
DNA: TGTGCCAGCAGCTTAGCTTTACAGCATACGCAGTATTTT
CDR3: CASSLALQHTQYF

J: TRBJ2-3
V: TRBV4-2
size: few
D: TRBD2
DNA: TGTGCCAGCAGCCTCCGACTAGCGGGCAGCACAGATACGCAGTATTTT
CDR3: CASSLRLAGSTDTQYF

J: TRBJ2-2
V: TRBV10-1
size: NA
D: NA
DNA: TGCGCCAGCAGTGCTGGGGGAATGACCGGGGAGCTGTTTTTT
CDR3: CASSAGGMTGELFF

J: TRBJ1-5
V: TRBV7-2
size: NA
D: NA
DNA: TGTGCCAGCAGCCACGGCGGAGCAAATAGCAATCAGCCCCAGCATTTT
CDR3: CASSHGGANSNQPQHF

J: TRBJ2-6
V: TRBV24-1
size: NA
D: TRBD1
DNA: TGTGCCACCAGTGATTCCGGGACAGGGACTGGGGCCAACGTCCTGACTTTC
CDR3: CATSDSGTGTGANVLTF

J: TRBJ2-7
V: TRBV4-3
size: NA
D: NA
DNA: TGCGCCAGCAGCCGCCGACAGGGGTCGGGAGGCGAGCAGTACTTC
CDR3: CASSRRQGSGGEQYF

J: TRBJ2-5
V: TRBV7-3
size: many
D: NA
DNA: TGTGCCAGCAGCTTAACAGGGTTAGGGGAGACCCAGTACTTC
CDR3: CASSLTGLGETQYF

J: TRBJ2-1
V: TRBV18
size: NA
D: TRBD1
DNA: TGTGCCAGCTCACCACCGGGACAGCCCTCCTACAATGAGCAGTTCTTC
CDR3: CASSPPGQPSYNEQFF

J: TRBJ2-1
V: TRBV10-3
size: NA
D: NA
DNA: TGTGCCATCAGTGACAGCCCATGGAATGAGCAGTTCTTC
CDR3: CAISDSPWNEQFF